One sample yielded the 27 T cell receptor beta chains listed below, sequenced in a study of cytomegalovirus exposure and HLA in healthy donors. This PCR relied on a set of 60 Vbeta primers and 13 Jbeta primers. The repertoire was sequenced with immunoSEQ multiplex PCR; TCRdb's copy has only in-frame clones and lacks some. The profile shows a few hundred thousand clones, roughly 80% of them singletons. Input material: PBMCs. These receptors came from a young man in good health and CMV-seronegative.

A few counts support this clone. The chain combines TRBV29-1 with TRBJ2-2; maybe TRBD1 (6 bases). CDR3 length equals 15 residues. The V end was cut by 7 bases, the J end by 2 bases, with 17 bases between. CDR1 is SQVTM and CDR2 is ANQGSEA in the germline V gene. CDR3 coding DNA: TGCAGCGGCAGGACAGCCGGTTTAAACACCGGGGAGCTGTTTTTT. This translates into CSGRTAGLNTGELFF.

This clone showed up just once. The genes are TRBV5-4 and TRBJ2-7; 10 bases align to TRBD2. Germline V gives CDR1 SGHNT, CDR2 YYREEE (reference sequence). The CDR3 length is 15 residues. J lost 5 bases, V lost 0 bases, and 5 bases had no gene match. The CDR3 nucleotides are TGTGCCAGCAGCTTGGAACCCGGGACTAGCGACGAGCAGTACTTC. It encodes CASSLEPGTSDEQYF.

The chain links TRBV7-3 to TRBJ2-5, with D perhaps TRBD2 (6 bases). The J call may be faulty, since TRBJ2-7 better matches the DNA end. CDR1 SGHTA and CDR2 FQGTGA come from the germline V gene. CDR3 length: 15 residues. The CDR3, as DNA: TGTGCCAGCAGCTTAACGGGAGGCCCACTGTACGAGCAGTACTTC. This translates into CASSLTGGPLYEQYF.

The chain is built from TRBV27 and TRBJ1-1; D may be TRBD1 (6 bases). The CDR3 consists of 14 residues. V lost 6 bases to trimming and J lost 3 bases, with 14 bases between them. Looked up from germline, CDR1 is MNHEY and CDR2 is SMNVEV (reference sequence). CDR3 nucleotide sequence: TGTGCCAGCAGAATAGGGGGTAAGGACACTGAAGCTTTCTTT. Its protein is CASRIGGKDTEAFF.

The rearrangement joins TRBV11-2 to TRBJ1-1; D ambiguous. Trimming stripped 5 bases from V and 8 bases from J, with 12 bases between. The CDR3 covers 12 residues. CDR1 and CDR2 from the germline V gene are SGHAT and FQNNGV. The CDR3 bases are TGTGCCAGCAGCCCAGACGGGGAAGAAGCTTTCTTT. It is translated as CASSPDGEEAFF.

For this clone: A junction end diverges from the germline sequence, so it may reflect a read error. The chain recombines TRBV9 with TRBJ1-2; no reliable D call. The CDR3 length is 9 residues. Germline CDR1 SGDLS, CDR2 YYNGEE. CDR3: CASSVEQPF. The CDR3 coding sequence is TGTGCCAGCAGCGTAGAACAGCCCTTC.

This clone occurred a few times. The V call is TRBV6-5, the J call TRBJ2-2; D ambiguous. The CDR3 is 13 amino acids. The germline CDR1 and CDR2 sequences are MNHEY and SVGAGI. The V end was cut by 5 bases, the J end by 7 bases, with 11 bases between. DNA of the CDR3: TGTGCCAGCAGTGAACAAAGCGTCGGGGAGCTGTTTTTT. It codes for CASSEQSVGELFF.

The chain joins TRBV6-1 to TRBJ2-7; 12 bases align to TRBD1. Germline CDR1 reads MNHNS; CDR2 reads SASEGT. This CDR3 region has 13 residues. With V trimmed by 8 bases and J by 9 bases, 8 bases remained unmatched. The CDR3 loop reads CASGDRGLWGQYF. The DNA of the CDR3 is TGTGCCAGCGGGGACAGGGGGCTGTGGGGGCAGTACTTC.

The rearrangement uses TRBV27 and TRBJ1-2, with 7 positions matching TRBD1. Looked up from germline, CDR1 is MNHEY and CDR2 is SMNVEV (reference sequence). With V trimmed by 2 bases and J by 7 bases, 4 bases remained unmatched. The CDR3 extends over 13 amino acids. The CDR3 DNA is TGTGCCAGCAGTTTAGGGGCAGGGGGTGGCTACACCTTC. It encodes CASSLGAGGGYTF.

The CDR3 DNA is TGTGCCAGCAGCTCGAGGACAGGGCGGGACGAGCAGTACTTC. It yields the protein CASSSRTGRDEQYF. The chain couples TRBV7-2 to TRBJ2-7; 8 nucleotides line up with TRBD1. The CDR3 extends over 14 amino acids. The junction had 7 bases not matched to a gene; V was cut back by 4 bases and J by 5 bases. Germline V gives CDR1 SGHTA, CDR2 FQGNSA. The whole variable domain, remainder taken from reference TRBV7-2 and TRBJ2-7, is GAGVSQSPSNKVTEKGKDVELRCDPISGHTALYWYRQSLGQGLEFLIYFQGNSAPDKSGLPSDRFSAERTGGSVSTLTIQRTQQEDSAVYLCASSSRTGRDEQYFGPGTRLTVT.

The chain uses TRBV18 and TRBJ2-2; TRBD1 matches at 7 bases. Per the germline V gene, CDR1 is KGHSH and CDR2 is LQKENI. The CDR3 contains 16 residues. Unmatched junction bases numbered 8, after V lost 2 bases and J lost 5 bases. DNA for the CDR3: TGTGCCAGCTCACCAAAGACAGGGAAGGGAACCGGGGAGCTGTTTTTT. Residues: CASSPKTGKGTGELFF.

V and J are TRBV19 and TRBJ1-5; the D gene is possibly TRBD1 (6 bases). The CDR3 runs to 15 residues. Between the trimmed V and J ends, which lost 3 bases and 3 bases, there was a span of 12 bases. Germline values: CDR1 LNHDA, CDR2 SQIVND (reference sequence). In DNA, the CDR3 is TGTGCCAGTAGTATCCAAACAGGGTCCAATCAGCCCCAGCATTTT. Translating it yields CASSIQTGSNQPQHF.

The chain joins TRBV18 to TRBJ2-1; 8 bases match TRBD1. Trimming at V came to 5 bases and at J to 6 bases, leaving 9 bases not matched to a gene. The germline gives CDR1 KGHSH, CDR2 LQKENI. The CDR3 loop spans 15 amino acids. For the CDR3, the DNA is TGTGCCAGCTCAGACAGGGGACGGGGCTTCAATGAGCAGTTCTTC. Translation gives CASSDRGRGFNEQFF.

This sequence joins TRBV10-2 and TRBJ2-1, with 9 bases fitting TRBD2. CDR3 length: 16 residues. Looked up from germline, CDR1 is WSHSY and CDR2 is SAAADI. V dropped 2 bases and J dropped 0; count of bases not matched to a gene: 2. The CDR3 sequence is CASSESGGRSYNEQFF. CDR3 nucleotide sequence: TGCGCCAGCAGTGAGAGCGGGGGGCGCTCCTACAATGAGCAGTTCTTC.

V and J are TRBV18 and TRBJ2-7; a weak D match, TRBD1 (6 bases). Germline assignment: CDR1 KGHSH and CDR2 LQKENI. The CDR3 covers 16 residues. Trimming left V 4 bases short and J 2 bases short, with 18 bases between. CDR3 sequence (DNA): TGTGCCAGCTCACTTGGGGGATCGACAGGCCCCTACGAGCAGTACTTC. As protein: CASSLGGSTGPYEQYF.

The chain uses TRBV12-5 and TRBJ2-3, with TRBD2 as a possible D gene (5 bases). This CDR3 comprises 13 residues. Germline V CDR1 and CDR2: LGHNT, FRNRAP. Trimming removed 5 bases at V and 1 base at J, with 7 bases between. DNA for the CDR3: TGTGCTAGTGGTATTAGCGGCACAGATACGCAGTATTTT. It specifies CASGISGTDTQYF.

The genes are TRBV5-1 and TRBJ2-7; 9 bases match TRBD1. CDR3 length: 17 residues. V dropped 2 bases and J dropped 5; count of bases not matched to a gene: 14. CDR1 is SGHRS, CDR2 YFSETQ, per germline. Here the CDR3 DNA reads TGCGCCAGCAGCTTTGGCCCTCCTTTGGGACAGGGAAACGAGCAGTACTTC. Protein: CASSFGPPLGQGNEQYF.

This clone was detected a few times. The chain joins TRBV9 to TRBJ1-4; 8 positions match TRBD1. Germline loops: CDR1 SGDLS, CDR2 YYNGEE. CDR3 length equals 15 residues. Trimming cost V 0 bases and J 8 bases; bases outside gene matches: 6. As DNA, the CDR3 is TGTGCCAGCAGCGTAGGGGGACAGGTGGAAGAAAAACTGTTTTTT. It encodes CASSVGGQVEEKLFF. The full variable domain, completed using reference TRBV9 and TRBJ1-4, is DSGVTQTPKHLITATGQRVTLRCSPRSGDLSVYWYQQSLDQGLQFLIQYYNGEERAKGNILERFSAQQFPDLHSELNLSSLELGDSALYFCASSVGGQVEEKLFFGSGTQLSVL.

The V call is TRBV28, the J call TRBJ1-5, with D hard to call. Germline V gives CDR1 MDHEN, CDR2 SYDVKM. This CDR3 region has 15 residues. The CDR3 region has the DNA TGTGCTCCTCTCCTGCCAACGAGGCGAAGTCAGCCCCAGCATTTT. Residues: CAPLLPTRRSQPQHF.

This chain uses TRBV2 with TRBJ2-7, with D possibly being TRBD1 (6 bases). This CDR3 is 14 amino acids long. Germline V CDR1 and CDR2: SNHLY, FYNNEI. V lost 2 bases and J lost 1, with 9 bases in between. The CDR3 is CASSELGTSYEQYF. The CDR3 nucleotides read TGTGCCAGCAGTGAACTCGGGACATCCTACGAGCAGTACTTC.

The V and J genes are TRBV28 and TRBJ2-3; 13 positions match TRBD2. Germline V gene lookup returns CDR1 MDHEN and CDR2 SYDVKM. After removal of 6 bases from V and 2 bases from J, the junction contained 8 bases not matched to a gene. The CDR3 totals 17 residues. This chain's CDR3 is CASRKGLAGPNTDTQYF. DNA of the CDR3: TGTGCCAGCAGAAAGGGACTAGCGGGGCCTAACACAGATACGCAGTATTTT.

This clone has just one count. CDR3 in amino acids: CSVCPDRVEAFF. The CDR3 DNA reads TGCAGCGTTTGCCCCGACAGGGTTGAAGCTTTCTTT. The genes are TRBV29-1 and TRBJ1-1; 7 positions match TRBD1. V lost 5 bases, J lost 7 bases, and 7 bases stayed unmatched. This CDR3 region has 12 residues. Germline CDR1 SQVTM, CDR2 ANQGSEA.

This clone was recorded a few times. The V call is TRBV7-6, the J call TRBJ1-3; weak D call: TRBD1 (5 bases). Germline assignment: CDR1 SGHVS and CDR2 FNYEAQ. V lost 0 bases, J lost 3 bases, and 12 bases lay in between. The length of the CDR3 is 16 residues. The CDR3 loop is CASSLAEGAGGNTIYF. The DNA for the CDR3 is TGTGCCAGCAGCTTAGCGGAAGGGGCCGGTGGAAACACCATATATTTT. The full variable domain, in which reference TRBV7-6 and TRBJ1-3 provide the parts outside the CDR3, is GAGVSQSPRYKVTKRGQDVALRCDPISGHVSLYWYRQALGQGPEFLTYFNYEAQQDKSGLPNDRFSAERPEGSISTLTIQRTEQRDSAMYRCASSLAEGAGGNTIYFGEGSWLTVV.

J is TRBJ2-5 and V is TRBV5-1, with D perhaps matching TRBD2 (5 bases). CDR3 length: 15 residues. CDR1 and CDR2 (germline): SGHRS, YFSETQ. Trimming shortened V by 0 bases and J by 5 bases, and 14 bases separated the two germline ends. The CDR3 nucleotides read TGCGCCAGCAGCTTGGCCTTCGGGGTCGGGGAGACCCAGTACTTC. As protein: CASSLAFGVGETQYF.

The V gene is TRBV7-6, the J gene TRBJ2-7; tentatively, D is TRBD1 (6 bases). The CDR3 is 13 residues long. Trimming pared 5 bases from V and 5 bases from J, leaving 13 bases between. Germline CDR1 reads SGHVS; CDR2 reads FNYEAQ. Here the CDR3 reads CASSPPDRNEQYF. CDR3 DNA: TGTGCCAGCAGCCCGCCAGACAGGAACGAGCAGTACTTC.

This clone was detected a few times. The chain recombines TRBV4-2 with TRBJ1-5; D is ambiguous. CDR3 size: 14 residues. Trimming took 0 bases from V and 2 from J, leaving 5 bases between them. Germline CDR1 LGHNA, CDR2 YNFKEQ. The DNA of the CDR3 is TGTGCCAGCAGCCAAGAGGCCCGCAATCAGCCCCAGCATTTT. Translating gives CASSQEARNQPQHF.

The chain links TRBV6-1 to TRBJ2-7, with D possibly matching TRBD1 (5 bases). This CDR3 has 15 residues. V was shortened by 2 bases and J by 3 bases, with 14 bases between the two germline ends. Germline CDR1 is MNHNS and CDR2 is SASEGT. The CDR3 DNA sequence: TGTGCCAGCAGTGAACTGGGGCCCGTCGTCTACGAGCAGTACTTC. It is translated as CASSELGPVVYEQYF.